The 23 T cell receptor beta chains given below trace back to one sample, sequenced in a study of siplizumab effects on memory and regulatory T cells. These receptors lack a known antigen. A 37°C coculture lasting 6 to 7 days was applied to the mixed lymphocyte reaction cells. Assay used: immunoSEQ multiplex PCR; TCRdb lists only in-frame clones, some missing. The data show roughly 9,600 clones, more than 35% seen once. What was sequenced was CFSE-low (dividing) CD4+ T cells sorted from an allogeneic mixed lymphocyte reaction. Source of these receptors: a human donor in good health; the cells came from an allogeneic mixed lymphocyte reaction.

V is TRBV18 and J is TRBJ2-2, with D perhaps given as TRBD1 or TRBD2 (5 bases each). Looked up from germline, CDR1 is KGHSH and CDR2 is LQKENI. The CDR3 sequence is 16 residues long. V shed 2 bases and J shed 3 bases, with 13 bases lying between them. The CDR3 DNA is TGTGCCAGCTCACCATGGTCAGGGACCGACACCGGGGAGCTGTTTTTT. Amino acids: CASSPWSGTDTGELFF.

This clone is categorized as medium-sized. This chain uses TRBV5-1 with TRBJ2-2; D ambiguous. V shed 2 bases and J shed 8 bases, with 10 bases lying between them. The germline gives CDR1 SGHRS, CDR2 YFSETQ. This CDR3 contains 13 residues. This chain's CDR3 is CASSFQAPGELFF. The CDR3 region has the DNA TGCGCCAGCAGCTTCCAAGCGCCGGGGGAGCTGTTTTTT.

This clone is labeled as large (0.1 to 1%). The chain uses TRBV10-3 and TRBJ2-2, with a possible D match to TRBD2 (7 bases). Germline V gives CDR1 ENHRY, CDR2 SYGVKD. The V end was cut by 7 bases, the J end by 3 bases, with 12 bases between. The length of the CDR3 is 14 residues. The CDR3 DNA is TGTGCCATCAACAGGGAGGGGGACACCGGGGAGCTGTTTTTT. Its protein is CAINREGDTGELFF.

This sequence joins TRBV5-4 and TRBJ2-3; 10 bases map to TRBD2. CDR3 length equals 16 residues. Germline V gene sequence: CDR1 SGHNT, CDR2 YYREEE (reference sequence). The trim removed 2 bases at V and 3 bases at J, leaving 6 bases unmatched. CDR3 bases: TGTGCCAGCAGCTTAGAAGCGGGAGGGCAGACAGATACGCAGTATTTT. This codes for CASSLEAGGQTDTQYF.

The V and J genes are TRBV19 and TRBJ1-6, with D perhaps matching TRBD1 (6 bases). V was clipped by 4 bases and J by 0 bases, with 7 bases between them. The CDR3 runs to 15 residues. Germline values: CDR1 LNHDA, CDR2 SQIVND (reference sequence). Here the CDR3 DNA reads TGTGCCAGTAGTACGGGACACTCCTATAATTCACCCCTCCACTTT. This sequence encodes CASSTGHSYNSPLHF. Variable domain in full (rest from reference TRBV19 and TRBJ1-6): DGGITQSPKYLFRKEGQNVTLSCEQNLNHDAMYWYRQDPGQGLRLIYYSQIVNDFQKGDIAEGYSVSREKKESFPLTVTSAQKNPTAFYLCASSTGHSYNSPLHFGNGTRLTVT.

V gene TRBV7-2 combines with J gene TRBJ2-7, with D perhaps matching TRBD2 (6 bases). The length of the CDR3 is 13 residues. The V and J ends lost 10 bases and 7 bases respectively, with 20 bases between them. Germline V gene data show CDR1 as SGHTA and CDR2 as FQGNSA. Here the CDR3 DNA reads TGTGCCACCACAAGGGTTACCGCGGGGGAGCAGTACTTC. This translates into CATTRVTAGEQYF.

The chain has TRBV5-1 and TRBJ1-2; D not certain. Trimming removed 0 bases at V and 6 bases at J, with 9 bases between. Germline loops: CDR1 SGHRS, CDR2 YFSETQ. This CDR3 is built from 13 residues. The CDR3 sequence: CASSLVAGDGYTF. In DNA, the CDR3 is TGCGCCAGCAGCTTGGTGGCAGGCGATGGCTACACCTTC.

By its share, this clone is medium-sized. The V gene is TRBV29-1, the J gene TRBJ1-5; unclear D gene. Germline CDR1 and CDR2: SQVTM and ANQGSEA. The CDR3 loop spans 13 amino acids. V shed 3 bases and J shed 7 bases, with 13 bases lying between them. This CDR3 reads CSVDPGGGQPQHF. For the CDR3, the DNA is TGCAGCGTTGATCCAGGCGGCGGCCAGCCCCAGCATTTT.

In its sample, this clone was seen a few times. This chain uses TRBV28 with TRBJ1-1, with 8 nucleotides matching TRBD1. The CDR3 totals 14 residues. The V segment lost 11 bases and the J segment 2 bases; nucleotides outside the gene matches: 10. Germline V gene data show CDR1 as MDHEN and CDR2 as SYDVKM. CDR3 nucleotide sequence: TGTGCCGCACACAGGGGGGTTTTCAACACTGAAGCTTTCTTT. Protein product: CAAHRGVFNTEAFF.

The J gene is TRBJ2-7, the V gene TRBV5-5; 9 bases fit TRBD1. The V gene end was trimmed by 4 bases and the J gene end by 2 bases; junction bases not matched to a gene: 4. CDR1 and CDR2 from the germline V gene are SGHKS and YYEKEE (reference sequence). The CDR3 contains 14 residues. In nucleotides, the CDR3 is TGTGCCAGCAGCCCGGACAGGGGACCCTACGAGCAGTACTTC. Its translation is CASSPDRGPYEQYF.

This chain connects TRBV12-5 to TRBJ2-6; D gene uncertain. Trimming shortened V by 1 base and J by 0 bases, and 13 bases separated the two germline ends. The CDR3 is 18 amino acids. CDR1 and CDR2 (germline): LGHNT, FRNRAP. The CDR3 coding sequence is TGTGCTAGTGGTTTGGACCGACTGCCTAACTCTGGGGCCAACGTCCTGACTTTC. Its protein is CASGLDRLPNSGANVLTF.

This clone is deemed medium-sized. V is TRBV5-1 and J is TRBJ1-1, with D possibly matching TRBD1 (6 bases). The length of the CDR3 is 14 residues. Trimming left V 6 bases short and J 0 bases short, with 12 bases between. Germline CDR1 reads SGHRS; CDR2 reads YFSETQ. The CDR3, as DNA: TGCGCCAGCATGATGGACAGCTTGAACACTGAAGCTTTCTTT. Its protein is CASMMDSLNTEAFF.

In this sample, this clone is medium-sized. This chain uses TRBV7-6 with TRBJ2-5; TRBD2 matches at 11 bases. Per germline, CDR1 SGHVS and CDR2 FNYEAQ. After removal of 3 bases from V and 1 base from J, the junction contained 4 bases not matched to a gene. The CDR3 totals 16 residues. DNA of the CDR3: TGTGCCAGCAGCTTTGGGACTAGCGGAGCCCAAGAGACCCAGTACTTC. As protein: CASSFGTSGAQETQYF. Full variable domain (outside the CDR3, taken from reference TRBV7-6 and TRBJ2-5): GAGVSQSPRYKVTKRGQDVALRCDPISGHVSLYWYRQALGQGPEFLTYFNYEAQQDKSGLPNDRFSAERPEGSISTLTIQRTEQRDSAMYRCASSFGTSGAQETQYFGPGTRLLVL.

The gene calls are TRBV7-6 and TRBJ1-3; possible D gene TRBD1, 5 bases. CDR3 size: 17 residues. V was trimmed by 1 base and J by 0 bases, leaving 13 bases between them. Germline loops: CDR1 SGHVS, CDR2 FNYEAQ. CDR3: CASSLVGAAPSGNTIYF. The CDR3 DNA sequence: TGTGCCAGCAGCTTAGTCGGGGCAGCACCCTCTGGAAACACCATATATTTT.

DNA for the CDR3: TGTGCCAGCAGTTTACTTCGGGCGACTGAAGCTTTCTTT. This encodes CASSLLRATEAFF. This chain joins TRBV28 and TRBJ1-1, with D unresolved. Per the germline V gene, CDR1 is MDHEN and CDR2 is SYDVKM. Trimming removed 2 bases from V and 5 bases from J, with 9 bases in between. The CDR3 is made up of 13 amino acids.

The gene calls are TRBV7-5 and TRBJ2-7; the table's TRBD2 call for D was not verified on the DNA. TRBV7-5 is a pseudogene. The CDR3 has 15 residues. The CDR3 spells CVRSLVRGGSYEQYF. The CDR3 nucleotides are TGTGTCAGAAGCTTAGTTCGGGGAGGGTCCTACGAGCAGTACTTC.

This clone has only a few counts. The chain employs TRBV11-1 and TRBJ2-7; 13 bases fit TRBD2. CDR1 is SGHAT, CDR2 FQDESV, per germline (reference sequence). The CDR3 extends over 18 amino acids. J was trimmed by 4 bases and V by 11 bases; bases with no gene match: 20. The CDR3 sequence: CAQTARRRLAGGDYEQYF. Here the CDR3 DNA reads TGTGCCCAAACTGCTCGGAGGAGACTAGCGGGAGGTGATTACGAGCAGTACTTC.

This clone showed up just once. J is TRBJ1-5 and V is TRBV5-6; 7 bases align to TRBD1. The CDR3 contains 17 residues. CDR1 and CDR2 (germline): SGHDT, YYEEEE. V lost 4 bases, J lost 0 bases, and 10 bases stayed unmatched. The CDR3 reads CASSDVWTGYSNQPQHF. CDR3 nucleotides: TGTGCCAGCAGCGATGTTTGGACAGGCTATAGCAATCAGCCCCAGCATTTT.

The CDR3 DNA reads TGTGCCAGCAGCCAAGGTCTCTTCTGGACTAGCGGGAGTACCGTCTACGAGCAGTACTTC. Translated, it gives CASSQGLFWTSGSTVYEQYF. The chain employs TRBV14 and TRBJ2-7; 13 bases map to TRBD2. With V trimmed by 1 base and J by 3 bases, 15 bases remained unmatched. The CDR3 sequence is 20 residues long. Germline loops: CDR1 SGHDN, CDR2 FVKESK. Using reference TRBV14 and TRBJ2-7 for the parts outside the CDR3, the full variable domain is EAGVTQFPSHSVIEKGQTVTLRCDPISGHDNLYWYRRVMGKEIKFLLHFVKESKQDESGMPNNRFLAERTGGTYSTLKVQPAELEDSGVYFCASSQGLFWTSGSTVYEQYFGPGTRLTVT.

J is TRBJ1-5 and V is TRBV27, with D maybe TRBD1 (5 bases). The CDR3 has 13 amino acids. V gave up 5 bases and J gave up 5 bases, with 10 bases separating them. The germline V gene has CDR1 MNHEY and CDR2 SMNVEV (reference sequence). CDR3 amino acids: CASSEGVHQPQHF. CDR3 bases: TGTGCCAGCAGTGAAGGGGTCCATCAGCCCCAGCATTTT.

The CDR3 nucleotides read TGTGCCATCAGCGGACAGGGATCGGGAACGCAGTATTTT. Its protein product is CAISGQGSGTQYF. The chain couples TRBV10-3 to TRBJ2-3, with TRBD1 identical over 8 bases. The CDR3 runs to 13 residues. CDR1 is ENHRY, CDR2 SYGVKD, per germline. V was clipped by 6 bases and J by 9 bases; unmatched bases: 8.

The V call is TRBV10-3, the J call TRBJ2-1; the match to TRBD2 covers 12 bases. V dropped 7 bases and J dropped 7; count of bases not matched to a gene: 2. This CDR3 spans 13 amino acids. Per germline, CDR1 ENHRY and CDR2 SYGVKD. This CDR3 is CAIKGLAGNEQFF. CDR3 sequence (DNA): TGTGCCATCAAAGGACTAGCGGGAAATGAGCAGTTCTTC.

The J gene is TRBJ2-7, the V gene TRBV29-1; D may be TRBD1 (6 bases). V was shortened by 6 bases and J by 8 bases, with 11 bases between the two germline ends. CDR1 SQVTM and CDR2 ANQGSEA come from the germline V gene. CDR3 length: 10 residues. CDR3: CSVRQDKQYF. For the CDR3, the DNA is TGCAGCGTACGACAGGACAAGCAGTACTTC.